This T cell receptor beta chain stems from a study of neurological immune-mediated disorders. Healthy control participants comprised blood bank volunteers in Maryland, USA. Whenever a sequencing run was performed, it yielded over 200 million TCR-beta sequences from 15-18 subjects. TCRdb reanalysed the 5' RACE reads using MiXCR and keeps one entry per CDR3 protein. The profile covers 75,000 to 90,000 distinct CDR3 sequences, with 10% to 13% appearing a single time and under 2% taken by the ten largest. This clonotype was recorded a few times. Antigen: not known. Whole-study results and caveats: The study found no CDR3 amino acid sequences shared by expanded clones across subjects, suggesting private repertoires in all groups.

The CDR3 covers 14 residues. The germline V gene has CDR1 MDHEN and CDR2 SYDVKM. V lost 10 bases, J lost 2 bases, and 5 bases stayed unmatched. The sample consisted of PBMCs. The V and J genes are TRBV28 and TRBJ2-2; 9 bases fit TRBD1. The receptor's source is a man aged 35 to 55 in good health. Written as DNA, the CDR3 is TGTGCCACCCAGGGACAGGGAAACACCGGGGAGCTGTTTTTT. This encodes CATQGQGNTGELFF.